Below are 14 T cell receptor beta chains sequenced from a single sample in a study of CD8 T cells in ankylosing spondylitis. The study's findings and limits: Several highly homologous variants made up a TCR beta motif, and this motif appeared characteristic of ankylosing spondylitis blood.

No cognate antigen is known for these TCRs. TCRdb reanalysed the 5' RACE reads using MiXCR and keeps one entry per CDR3 protein. In the table there are some 800,000 distinct CDR3 sequences, approximately 12% of which are singletons. Sequenced material: blood, either unsorted or a sorted T cell fraction (not recorded which). These receptors originate from a male donor with ankylosing spondylitis.

This clonotype was seen ten or more times. The V and J genes are TRBV7-9 and TRBJ2-7; 13 bases map to TRBD2. This CDR3 has 15 amino acids. V shed 6 bases and J 1 base; nucleotides not matched to a gene: 3. Germline V gives CDR1 SEHNR, CDR2 FQNEAQ (reference sequence). CDR3 bases: TGTGCCAGCAGTAAGGGACTAGCGGGGTCCTACGAGCAGTACTTC. Translating gives CASSKGLAGSYEQYF. Together with reference TRBV7-9 and TRBJ2-7, the CDR3 gives the full variable domain: DTGVSQNPRHKITKRGQNVTFRCDPISEHNRLYWYRQTLGQGPEFLTYFQNEAQLEKSRLLSDRFSAERPKGSFSTLEIQRTEQGDSAMYLCASSKGLAGSYEQYFGPGTRLTVT.

This clonotype was picked up a small number of times. The chain recombines TRBV5-1 with TRBJ2-2; D may match TRBD1 or TRBD2 (5 bases each). Looked up from germline, CDR1 is SGHRS and CDR2 is YFSETQ. The V gene lost 5 bases and the J gene lost 3 bases, with 11 bases spanning the gap. CDR3 length: 14 amino acids. The DNA of the CDR3 is TGCGCCAGCAGTGCAGGGACGTACACCGGGGAGCTGTTTTTT. This codes for CASSAGTYTGELFF.

This clonotype came up a few times. V is TRBV5-1 and J is TRBJ1-4; D unresolved. This CDR3 contains 14 residues. CDR1 SGHRS and CDR2 YFSETQ come from the germline V gene. Trimming cost V 5 bases and J 1 base, with 9 bases left between them. The CDR3 DNA reads as TGCGCCAGCAGGAGTACCTTAACTAATGAAAAACTGTTTTTT. This encodes CASRSTLTNEKLFF.

The rearrangement uses TRBV24-1 and TRBJ2-3; 11 bases agree with TRBD2. The CDR3 covers 15 residues. Germline assignment: CDR1 KGHDR and CDR2 SFDVKD. Germline trimming cut 9 bases from V and 2 bases from J; bases unmatched to any gene: 6. The CDR3, as DNA: TGTGCCACCTCCGGGACTAGCGGACACACAGATACGCAGTATTTT. This codes for CATSGTSGHTDTQYF.

In this sample, this clonotype turned up a few times. The chain carries TRBV7-6 and TRBJ2-1, with TRBD2 matching 11 bases. Germline V gene sequence: CDR1 SGHVS, CDR2 FNYEAQ. J lost 6 bases, V lost 5 bases, and 6 bases had no gene match. This CDR3 has 15 residues. The CDR3 protein is CASSQTSGGSNEQFF. The CDR3 region has the DNA TGTGCCAGCAGCCAAACTAGCGGGGGCTCCAATGAGCAGTTCTTC.

This clonotype has only a few counts. The CDR3 reads CSAQGQGDQETQYF. DNA for the CDR3: TGCAGTGCGCAGGGACAGGGAGATCAAGAGACCCAGTACTTC. The chain has TRBV20-1 and TRBJ2-5, with 9 bases fitting TRBD1. Per germline, CDR1 DFQATT and CDR2 SNEGSKA (reference sequence). The V gene end was trimmed by 6 bases and the J gene end by 2 bases; junction bases not matched to a gene: 7. This CDR3 is built from 14 residues.

In its sample, this clonotype was seen a few times. The CDR3, as DNA: TGCAGCGTACTTGGTGAAAAACTGTTTTTT. Translation: CSVLGEKLFF. The rearrangement joins TRBV29-1 to TRBJ1-4; D remains unclear. Looked up from germline, CDR1 is SQVTM and CDR2 is ANQGSEA. Trimming pared 6 bases from V and 7 bases from J, leaving 6 bases between. The CDR3 sequence is 10 residues long.

This clonotype was seen repeatedly, ten times or more. This chain connects TRBV29-1 to TRBJ1-2; perhaps TRBD1 as D (6 bases). The ends were cut back, 3 bases at V and 7 bases at J, with 12 bases in the middle. CDR1 and CDR2 from the germline V gene are SQVTM and ANQGSEA. The CDR3 runs 12 residues. CDR3 nucleotide sequence: TGCAGCGTTGAGGACCGAGGGGGTGGCTACACCTTC. Its translation: CSVEDRGGGYTF.

This clonotype was seen more than once but under ten times. The chain joins TRBV15 to TRBJ2-1; 9 bases line up with TRBD1. The ends lost 5 bases at V and 3 bases at J; junction bases unmatched: 14. The CDR3 runs to 18 residues. Germline V lookup: CDR1 LNHNV, CDR2 YYDKDF (reference sequence). CDR3 residues: CATSSRTGVQTIYNEQFF. CDR3 sequence (DNA): TGTGCCACCAGCTCACGGACAGGGGTCCAAACGATCTACAATGAGCAGTTCTTC.

This clonotype has more than one count but fewer than ten. The chain carries TRBV5-1 and TRBJ2-3; 7 nucleotides agree with TRBD1. Germline CDR1 SGHRS, CDR2 YFSETQ. Germline trimming cut 5 bases from V and 2 bases from J; bases unmatched to any gene: 5. This CDR3 is 14 amino acids long. The CDR3 here is CASSSDRNTDTQYF. CDR3 DNA sequence: TGCGCCAGCAGTTCGGACAGGAACACAGATACGCAGTATTTT. Full variable domain (missing parts from reference TRBV5-1 and TRBJ2-3): KAGVTQTPRYLIKTRGQQVTLSCSPISGHRSVSWYQQTPGQGLQFLFEYFSETQRNKGNFPGRFSGRQFSNSRSEMNVSTLELGDSALYLCASSSDRNTDTQYFGPGTRLTVL.

This clonotype was found a few times. V is TRBV5-1 and J is TRBJ1-5, with a possible D match to TRBD1 (5 bases). Deletions cut 3 bases from V and 2 bases from J, with 6 bases between. The CDR3 has 13 residues. The germline gives CDR1 SGHRS, CDR2 YFSETQ. The CDR3 sequence is CASSWDGNQPQHF. The CDR3 region has the DNA TGCGCCAGCAGCTGGGACGGCAATCAGCCCCAGCATTTT.

The sample holds a few counts of this clonotype. J is TRBJ2-7 and V is TRBV4-3; the match to TRBD1 covers 7 bases. Germline V lookup: CDR1 LGHNA, CDR2 YSLEER. This CDR3 spans 15 amino acids. The junction had 10 bases not matched to a gene; V was cut back by 2 bases and J by 6 bases. CDR3 DNA sequence: TGCGCCAGCAGCCAATACAGGGGCGCTAGTTTCGAGCAGTACTTC. Amino acid sequence: CASSQYRGASFEQYF.

This chain joins TRBV6-5 and TRBJ2-7; D might be TRBD1 or TRBD2, each matching 5 bases. Germline CDR1 reads MNHEY; CDR2 reads SVGAGI. V was pared by 0 bases and J by 6 bases, with 15 bases between. CDR3 length: 15 amino acids. CDR3 bases: TGTGCCAGCAGTTACTCTTCCGGGACGGCCTCCGAGCAGTACTTC. This encodes CASSYSSGTASEQYF.

About this clonotype: The junction departs from the called germline gene at one end, perhaps through a read error. The chain has TRBV9 and TRBJ2-5; 11 bases agree with TRBD2. Germline assignment: CDR1 SGDLS and CDR2 YYNGEE. This CDR3 comprises 16 residues. CDR3: CTSSLTLAGGLETQYF. The CDR3 nucleotides are TGCACCAGCAGCCTAACCTTAGCGGGAGGGCTGGAGACCCAGTACTTC.